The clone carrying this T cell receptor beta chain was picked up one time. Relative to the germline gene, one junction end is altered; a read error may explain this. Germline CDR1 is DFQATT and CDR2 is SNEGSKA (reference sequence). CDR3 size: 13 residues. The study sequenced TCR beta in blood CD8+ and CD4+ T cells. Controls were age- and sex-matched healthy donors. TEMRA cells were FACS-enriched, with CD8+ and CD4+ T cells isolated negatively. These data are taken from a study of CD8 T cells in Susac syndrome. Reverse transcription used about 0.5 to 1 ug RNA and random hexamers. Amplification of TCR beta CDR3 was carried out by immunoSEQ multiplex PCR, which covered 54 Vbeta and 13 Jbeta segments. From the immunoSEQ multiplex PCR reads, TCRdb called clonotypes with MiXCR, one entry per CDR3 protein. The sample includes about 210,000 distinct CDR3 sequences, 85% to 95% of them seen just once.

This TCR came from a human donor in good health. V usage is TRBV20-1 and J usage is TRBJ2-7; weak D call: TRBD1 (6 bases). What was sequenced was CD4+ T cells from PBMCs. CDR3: CSARGGLPYEQYF. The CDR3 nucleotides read TGCAGTGCCAGAGGGGGTTTGCCCTACGAGCAGTACTTC.